The 19 T cell receptor beta chains below come from one sample, sequenced in a study of cytomegalovirus exposure and HLA in healthy donors. The PCR made use of 60 Vbeta and 13 Jbeta primers. Only in-frame clones appear in the TCRdb table, and some are missing; sequencing was by immunoSEQ multiplex PCR. This sample has 150,000 to 200,000 clones, with around three quarters found just once. Sequencing was carried out using PBMCs. These receptors were taken from a woman in her thirties or forties in good health and CMV-seronegative.

The genes are TRBV7-2 and TRBJ2-1; 8 bases are a match to TRBD1. This CDR3 has 12 residues. The V gene end was trimmed by 5 bases and the J gene end by 7 bases; junction bases not matched to a gene: 1. Germline V gene lookup returns CDR1 SGHTA and CDR2 FQGNSA. For the CDR3, the DNA is TGTGCCAGCAGCCGGACAGGGAATGAGCAGTTCTTC. Residues: CASSRTGNEQFF.

This clone was found once. The chain couples TRBV27 to TRBJ1-1, with TRBD1 identical over 7 bases. Germline CDR1 and CDR2: MNHEY and SMNVEV (reference sequence). The trim removed 5 bases at V and 4 bases at J, leaving 13 bases unmatched. This CDR3 is built from 16 residues. In nucleotides, the CDR3 is TGTGCCAGCAGTAAGGAGGCCGGACAGGCACTCACTGAAGCTTTCTTT. Translation gives CASSKEAGQALTEAFF.

V usage is TRBV27 and J usage is TRBJ2-7; 12 bases match TRBD1. The CDR3 consists of 19 residues. J gave up 3 bases and V 4 bases, and 16 bases lay outside the gene matches. Germline V gene lookup returns CDR1 MNHEY and CDR2 SMNVEV (reference sequence). The CDR3 DNA reads as TGTGCCAGCAGTTCCTCGCCGGGACAGGGGGCTAAAATTATCTACGAGCAGTACTTC. Its translation is CASSSSPGQGAKIIYEQYF.

This clone was seen a few times. The V call is TRBV6-1, the J call TRBJ2-6; D uncertain. CDR1 and CDR2 (germline): MNHNS, SASEGT. This CDR3 is built from 15 residues. The germline V and J ends were trimmed by 4 bases and 2 bases, with 9 bases remaining between them. CDR3 DNA sequence: TGTGCCAGCAGTGCAGAACAAGCTGGGGCCAACGTCCTGACTTTC. It is translated as CASSAEQAGANVLTF.

The chain has TRBV28 and TRBJ2-7; TRBD2 matches 7 bases. This CDR3 has 13 residues. Germline values: CDR1 MDHEN, CDR2 SYDVKM. Unmatched junction bases numbered 14, after V lost 11 bases and J lost 7 bases. CDR3 in DNA: TGTGCCGGCTCATCGGATCAAGCGGGGGAGCAGTACTTC. Protein: CAGSSDQAGEQYF. The entire variable domain, with the rest obtained from reference TRBV28 and TRBJ2-7, is as follows: DVKVTQSSRYLVKRTGEKVFLECVQDMDHENMFWYRQDPGLGLRLIYFSYDVKMKEKGDIPEGYSVSREKKERFSLILESASTNQTSMYLCAGSSDQAGEQYFGPGTRLTVT.

This chain uses TRBV19 with TRBJ2-2; 11 nucleotides line up with TRBD2. The germline CDR1 and CDR2 sequences are LNHDA and SQIVND (reference sequence). Trimming at V came to 6 bases and at J to 3 bases, leaving 6 bases not matched to a gene. This CDR3 contains 16 residues. The CDR3 coding sequence is TGTGCCAGTAGGGTACTAGCGGGAGCCGACACCGGGGAGCTGTTTTTT. Translated: CASRVLAGADTGELFF. The complete variable domain, with remaining parts taken from reference TRBV19 and TRBJ2-2, reads DGGITQSPKYLFRKEGQNVTLSCEQNLNHDAMYWYRQDPGQGLRLIYYSQIVNDFQKGDIAEGYSVSREKKESFPLTVTSAQKNPTAFYLCASRVLAGADTGELFFGEGSRLTVL.

The chain has TRBV6-6 and TRBJ2-4; 8 nucleotides agree with TRBD1. Trimming cost V 6 bases and J 8 bases; bases outside gene matches: 12. CDR3 length: 15 residues. CDR1 MNHNY and CDR2 SVGAGI come from the germline V gene (reference sequence). This CDR3 is CASRLGQVGPDIQYF. The CDR3 region has the DNA TGTGCCAGCAGGCTGGGACAGGTGGGCCCAGACATTCAGTACTTC.

The chain is built from TRBV7-8 and TRBJ1-1, with 7 bases lining up with TRBD1. Germline V gene lookup returns CDR1 SGHVS and CDR2 FQNEAQ. Germline trimming cut 4 bases from V and 8 bases from J; bases unmatched to any gene: 4. The CDR3 is 12 amino acids. CDR3 protein: CASSSLTGEAFF. CDR3 sequence (DNA): TGTGCCAGCAGCTCCCTGACAGGGGAAGCTTTCTTT.

The gene calls are TRBV27 and TRBJ1-1; D not certain. The length of the CDR3 is 14 residues. V lost 3 bases and J lost 4, with 12 bases in between. Germline V gene sequence: CDR1 MNHEY, CDR2 SMNVEV (reference sequence). Written as DNA, the CDR3 is TGTGCCAGCAGTTTTTGGGCAGGCTCCACTGAAGCTTTCTTT. This encodes CASSFWAGSTEAFF.

The chain joins TRBV27 to TRBJ2-7; 9 nucleotides agree with TRBD2. The CDR3 extends over 17 amino acids. The germline V gene has CDR1 MNHEY and CDR2 SMNVEV (reference sequence). J was trimmed by 0 bases and V by 2 bases; bases with no gene match: 8. The CDR3 nucleotides read TGTGCCAGCAGTTTAAAGGCTAGCGGGATAGGCTCCTACGAGCAGTACTTC. It is translated as CASSLKASGIGSYEQYF.

V is TRBV27 and J is TRBJ2-7, with 8 bases matching TRBD2. CDR1 is MNHEY, CDR2 SMNVEV, per germline (reference sequence). CDR3 size: 14 residues. Trimming took 6 bases from V and 1 from J; bases not matched to a gene: 5. CDR3 in amino acids: CASSNGRESYEQYF. The CDR3 DNA is TGTGCCAGCAGCAACGGGAGGGAATCCTACGAGCAGTACTTC.

This clone was seen repeatedly, ten times or more. The rearrangement joins TRBV27 to TRBJ1-1, with D possibly TRBD1 on 6 matching bases. Germline V gives CDR1 MNHEY, CDR2 SMNVEV (reference sequence). This CDR3 spans 17 amino acids. Trimming removed 4 bases at V and 4 bases at J, with 22 bases between. The CDR3 here is CASSSLGAGQGTTEAFF. CDR3 in DNA: TGTGCCAGCAGTTCATTAGGGGCTGGGCAGGGGACCACTGAAGCTTTCTTT.

The genes are TRBV7-6 and TRBJ1-4; perhaps TRBD1 as D (5 bases). The ends were cut back, 1 base at V and 5 bases at J, with 11 bases in the middle. The CDR3 has 15 residues. The germline gives CDR1 SGHVS, CDR2 FNYEAQ. The CDR3 reads CASSLVGQGNEKLFF. CDR3 DNA: TGTGCCAGCAGCTTAGTTGGTCAGGGAAATGAAAAACTGTTTTTT.

This rearrangement joins TRBV6-1 to TRBJ1-2; TRBD1 agrees at 9 bases. The CDR3 loop spans 15 amino acids. CDR1 and CDR2 from the germline V gene are MNHNS and SASEGT. V shed 3 bases and J 8 bases; nucleotides not matched to a gene: 10. The CDR3 nucleotides are TGTGCCAGCAGTGACGTTACAGGGGGCAGGGGCGGCTACACCTTC. Protein product: CASSDVTGGRGGYTF.

The chain joins TRBV5-1 to TRBJ2-7; 10 nucleotides align to TRBD1. The CDR3 contains 14 residues. Germline V CDR1 and CDR2: SGHRS, YFSETQ. V was pared by 10 bases and J by 6 bases, with 13 bases of the junction left unmatched. As DNA, the CDR3 is TGCGCCTCCCAATTGGGGACAGGGGATGTCGAGCAGTACTTC. Protein product: CASQLGTGDVEQYF. Filled out from reference TRBV5-1 and TRBJ2-7, the complete variable domain reads KAGVTQTPRYLIKTRGQQVTLSCSPISGHRSVSWYQQTPGQGLQFLFEYFSETQRNKGNFPGRFSGRQFSNSRSEMNVSTLELGDSALYLCASQLGTGDVEQYFGPGTRLTVT.

The rearrangement links TRBV30 to TRBJ2-7; D might be TRBD1 (5 bases). The CDR3 has 11 residues. Germline lookup yields CDR1 GTSNPN and CDR2 SVGIG (reference sequence). Trimming removed 2 bases from V and 6 bases from J, with 8 bases in between. This chain's CDR3 is CAWSYRSEQYF. The DNA of the CDR3 is TGTGCCTGGAGTTACAGGAGCGAGCAGTACTTC.

V usage is TRBV7-6 and J usage is TRBJ1-1, with D maybe TRBD1 (6 bases). Looked up from germline, CDR1 is SGHVS and CDR2 is FNYEAQ. Trimming took 4 bases from V and 1 from J, leaving 13 bases between them. CDR3 length: 15 residues. CDR3 amino acids: CASSSDDRRNTEAFF. For the CDR3, the DNA is TGTGCCAGCAGCTCCGATGACAGGAGGAACACTGAAGCTTTCTTT. Full variable domain (remainder filled in from reference TRBV7-6 and TRBJ1-1): GAGVSQSPRYKVTKRGQDVALRCDPISGHVSLYWYRQALGQGPEFLTYFNYEAQQDKSGLPNDRFSAERPEGSISTLTIQRTEQRDSAMYRCASSSDDRRNTEAFFGQGTRLTVV.

The rearrangement uses TRBV5-5 and TRBJ1-1; tentative D call: TRBD1 (6 bases). V dropped 4 bases and J dropped 1 base, with 8 bases sitting between them. The germline V gene encodes CDR1 SGHKS and CDR2 YYEKEE (reference sequence). The CDR3 consists of 13 residues. The chain's CDR3 is CASSMTGNTEAFF. The CDR3 bases are TGTGCCAGCAGCATGACAGGGAACACTGAAGCTTTCTTT.

The genes are TRBV30 and TRBJ1-4, with TRBD1 as a possible D gene (6 bases). Deletions cut 2 bases from V and 7 bases from J, with 11 bases between. The CDR3 sequence is 13 residues long. Germline V lookup: CDR1 GTSNPN, CDR2 SVGIG (reference sequence). The CDR3 loop reads CAWSLGGSEKLFF. The CDR3 nucleotides read TGTGCCTGGAGTTTAGGGGGAAGTGAAAAACTGTTTTTT.